The T cell receptor beta chain under discussion was sequenced for a study of cytomegalovirus exposure and HLA in healthy donors. Study-wide results and caveats: Sequence variants that were highly shared formed a cluster that was likely a sequencing artifact. An analysis that came later showed most CMV-associated TCR beta chains appearing HLA-restricted. Rates of TCR association differed by HLA locus in a later analysis, with DRB1 highest and HLA-C lowest. Later examination showed HLA-associated TCR beta chains had greater clonal expansion than equally common others.

Amplification used 60 Vbeta primers and 13 Jbeta primers. The data were produced by immunoSEQ multiplex PCR, yet TCRdb's version contains in-frame clones alone and is incomplete. The sample holds around 150,000 clones; around 65% are singletons and the top ten take approximately 2.9%. This CDR3 has 14 amino acids. Trimming took 6 bases from V and 8 from J, leaving 19 bases between them. Germline V lookup: CDR1 LNHDA, CDR2 SQIVND (reference sequence). In the case of this clone: Its antigen remains unidentified.

J is TRBJ1-2 and V is TRBV19, with a tentative D call TRBD1 (5 bases). The source of this sequence is a woman aged 25 to 39 in good health and CMV-seropositive. Source material: PBMCs. CDR3 bases: TGTGCCAGTAGGGTCGGGGGTCTAAGCAGCGGCTACACCTTC. Translating gives CASRVGGLSSGYTF.